A single sample gave rise to the 10 T cell receptor beta chains below, sequenced in a study of blood T cell repertoires in COVID-19. This table comes from immunoSEQ multiplex PCR, and its TCRdb copy is limited to in-frame clones, with some not included. The repertoire consists of 95,000 to 150,000 clones, with approximately 80% occurring once and the leading ten covering roughly 4.3%. Sample: peripheral blood. The receptors stem from a woman aged 65 to 85 with acute or convalescent COVID-19.

The chain recombines TRBV7-7 with TRBJ1-2; D remains unclear. With 5 bases removed from V and 8 bases from J, the gap between germline ends came to 9 bases. The CDR3 spans 11 residues. Germline CDR1 reads SSHAT; CDR2 reads FNYEAQ (reference sequence). CDR3 region: CASSRGWGYTF. The CDR3 coding sequence is TGTGCCAGCAGCCGCGGTTGGGGCTACACCTTC.

The rearrangement joins TRBV9 to TRBJ2-7, with TRBD2 identical over 11 bases. This CDR3 is built from 14 residues. J was trimmed by 7 bases and V by 3 bases; bases with no gene match: 6. The V gene's germline CDR1 is SGDLS and CDR2 YYNGEE. The CDR3 DNA reads as TGTGCCAGCAGCGCTAGCGGGGGGCCAGAGGAGCAGTACTTC. Protein product: CASSASGGPEEQYF.

The gene calls are TRBV6-5 and TRBJ1-4; D gene ambiguous. V gave up 8 bases and J gave up 4 bases, with 5 bases separating them. The CDR3 is 11 amino acids. The V gene's germline CDR1 is MNHEY and CDR2 SVGAGI. CDR3 in amino acids: CASQFNEKLFF. The CDR3 DNA follows: TGTGCCAGCCAGTTTAATGAAAAACTGTTTTTT.

The CDR3 here is CASSFDPRETQYF. In DNA, the CDR3 is TGCGCCAGCAGCTTTGACCCGCGGGAGACCCAGTACTTC. V usage is TRBV5-1 and J usage is TRBJ2-5; unclear D gene. The CDR3 totals 13 residues. Germline lookup yields CDR1 SGHRS and CDR2 YFSETQ. V lost 2 bases to trimming and J lost 5 bases, with 10 bases between them. The full variable domain, with the rest looked up from reference TRBV5-1 and TRBJ2-5, is KAGVTQTPRYLIKTRGQQVTLSCSPISGHRSVSWYQQTPGQGLQFLFEYFSETQRNKGNFPGRFSGRQFSNSRSEMNVSTLELGDSALYLCASSFDPRETQYFGPGTRLLVL.

The chain employs TRBV15 and TRBJ2-1; 7 bases agree with TRBD2. This CDR3 spans 13 amino acids. V dropped 0 bases and J dropped 10; count of bases not matched to a gene: 3. In germline, CDR1 is LNHNV, CDR2 YYDKDF (reference sequence). The CDR3 here is CATSRDLGGEQFF. In nucleotides, the CDR3 is TGTGCCACCAGCAGAGATTTGGGGGGGGAGCAGTTCTTC.

The chain joins TRBV20-1 to TRBJ2-5; 9 bases match TRBD2. After removal of 3 bases from V and 2 bases from J, the junction contained 4 bases not matched to a gene. Germline V CDR1 and CDR2: DFQATT, SNEGSKA (reference sequence). The CDR3 consists of 14 residues. This CDR3 reads CSASRLAGQETQYF. CDR3 in DNA: TGCAGTGCTAGTAGGCTAGCGGGGCAAGAGACCCAGTACTTC.

V usage is TRBV4-1 and J usage is TRBJ2-3; TRBD2 agrees at 13 bases. This CDR3 is 17 amino acids long. The ends lost 3 bases at V and 1 base at J; junction bases unmatched: 4. In germline, CDR1 is MGHRA, CDR2 YSYEKL. The CDR3 sequence: CASSQAGLAGGTDTQYF. DNA for the CDR3: TGCGCCAGCAGCCAGGCCGGACTAGCGGGGGGCACAGATACGCAGTATTTT.

The table lists this clone with a few counts. This sequence joins TRBV18 and TRBJ1-1; 7 nucleotides agree with TRBD1. Germline V gene data show CDR1 as KGHSH and CDR2 as LQKENI. V gave up 1 base and J gave up 0 bases; unmatched junction bases: 5. CDR3 length equals 16 residues. Here the CDR3 DNA reads TGTGCCAGCTCACCACGAACAGGGGCCCTGAACACTGAAGCTTTCTTT. Protein: CASSPRTGALNTEAFF.

J is TRBJ1-5 and V is TRBV19; D gene uncertain. This CDR3 is built from 13 residues. CDR1 and CDR2 from the germline V gene are LNHDA and SQIVND (reference sequence). Trimming shortened V by 7 bases and J by 2 bases, and 9 bases separated the two germline ends. CDR3 DNA: TGTGCCAGTAAGCGGTTGGGCAATCAGCCCCAGCATTTT. Translated: CASKRLGNQPQHF.

The genes are TRBV7-8 and TRBJ1-2, with 8 bases identical to TRBD1. Germline V gene lookup returns CDR1 SGHVS and CDR2 FQNEAQ. Trimming removed 1 base from V and 6 bases from J; junction bases left unmatched: 1. The length of the CDR3 is 13 residues. In DNA, the CDR3 is TGTGCCAGCAGCTTAGGGACAGGGAATGGCTACACCTTC. Encoded protein: CASSLGTGNGYTF.